The source of this T cell receptor (beta chain) is a study of blood T cell repertoires in COVID-19. CDR1 and CDR2 (germline): MNHEY, SVGAGI. V shed 5 bases and J shed 4 bases, with 9 bases lying between them. The CDR3 has 13 amino acids. The assay was immunoSEQ multiplex PCR, and TCRdb's table has in-frame clones only and misses some. This table holds approximately 270,000 clones, 70% to 90% found once. This receptor was obtained from a woman aged 25 to 39 with acute COVID-19. The sample was PBMCs or T cells enriched from blood (not recorded which). This chain uses TRBV6-5 with TRBJ1-3; D may be TRBD1 (5 bases). The CDR3 DNA reads TGTGCCAGCAGTAGGCAGGGCGGAAACACCATATATTTT. Encoded protein: CASSRQGGNTIYF.